One sample yielded the 8 T cell receptor beta chains listed below, sequenced in a study of blood T cell repertoires in COVID-19. The data were produced by immunoSEQ multiplex PCR, yet TCRdb's version contains in-frame clones alone and is incomplete. This repertoire shows about 120,000 clones, about nine tenths found once; its top ten account for over 7%. Material for sequencing was peripheral blood. These receptors were collected from a human donor in a cohort sampled during active COVID-19.

The chain employs TRBV13 and TRBJ1-4, with a possible D match to TRBD1 (5 bases). Germline CDR1 PRHDT, CDR2 FYEKMQ (reference sequence). The CDR3 runs to 15 residues. V was cut by 0 bases and J by 5 bases, with 10 bases left in between. This CDR3 reads CASSLGQRQNEKLFF. The CDR3 coding sequence is TGTGCCAGCAGCTTAGGCCAACGACAGAATGAAAAACTGTTTTTT. Based on the CDR3 plus reference TRBV13 and TRBJ1-4, the full variable domain is AAGVIQSPRHLIKEKRETATLKCYPIPRHDTVYWYQQGPGQDPQFLISFYEKMQSDKGSIPDRFSAQQFSDYHSELNMSSLELGDSALYFCASSLGQRQNEKLFFGSGTQLSVL.

This sequence joins TRBV30 and TRBJ2-7; D unresolved. V gave up 1 base and J gave up 1 base, with 5 bases separating them. Germline V gives CDR1 GTSNPN, CDR2 SVGIG (reference sequence). This CDR3 is built from 12 residues. CDR3 sequence reads: CAWSAGSYEQYF. In DNA, the CDR3 is TGTGCCTGGAGTGCCGGGTCCTACGAGCAGTACTTC.

This clone came up once. The J gene is TRBJ2-7, the V gene TRBV28; 9 bases are shared with TRBD1. V shed 5 bases and J 2 bases; nucleotides not matched to a gene: 4. Germline CDR1 is MDHEN and CDR2 is SYDVKM. The CDR3 totals 14 residues. The CDR3 DNA is TGTGCCAGCAGTAAAGACAGGGGGACCTACGAGCAGTACTTC. Protein product: CASSKDRGTYEQYF.

The V call is TRBV10-1, the J call TRBJ1-2, with D tentatively TRBD1 (6 bases). Per germline, CDR1 WNHNN and CDR2 SYGVQD (reference sequence). With 0 bases removed from V and 9 bases from J, the gap between germline ends came to 17 bases. The CDR3 runs to 15 residues. The CDR3 is CASSESAGARSSYTF. CDR3 nucleotide sequence: TGCGCCAGCAGTGAGTCGGCGGGGGCGAGGTCAAGCTACACCTTC.

V is TRBV5-1 and J is TRBJ2-3, with D possibly being TRBD1 (6 bases). The CDR3 length is 15 residues. V shed 0 bases and J shed 4 bases, with 12 bases lying between them. Germline lookup yields CDR1 SGHRS and CDR2 YFSETQ. For the CDR3, the DNA is TGCGCCAGCAGCTTGGGGGCAGGGGTCTCAGATACGCAGTATTTT. It yields the protein CASSLGAGVSDTQYF.

The chain joins TRBV7-8 to TRBJ2-7; maybe TRBD1 (5 bases). Germline V gene lookup returns CDR1 SGHVS and CDR2 FQNEAQ. The CDR3 runs 14 residues. V was shortened by 1 base and J by 7 bases, with 14 bases between the two germline ends. The DNA for the CDR3 is TGTGCCAGCAGCTTAGACAGGTTGGCTGAAGAGCAGTACTTC. It encodes CASSLDRLAEEQYF.

This clone has a handful of counts. One end of the junction does not line up with germline, which may come from a read error. The gene calls are TRBV6-2 or TRBV6-3 and TRBJ2-7; D not certain. Germline V lookup: CDR1 MNHEY, CDR2 SVGEGT. The CDR3 has 13 amino acids. The chain's CDR3 is CASSQSSRYGQYF. For the CDR3, the DNA is TGTGCCAGCAGCCAGTCGAGTCGTTACGGGCAGTACTTC.

This clone was seen only once. The V call is TRBV10-2, the J call TRBJ1-1; the D is unclear. Trimming cost V 2 bases and J 0 bases, with 10 bases left between them. Germline V lookup: CDR1 WSHSY, CDR2 SAAADI. The CDR3 is 15 amino acids. DNA for the CDR3: TGCGCCAGCAGTGAGAGGAACAGACTGAACACTGAAGCTTTCTTT. Translation: CASSERNRLNTEAFF.